One and the same sample provided the 32 T cell receptor beta chains below, sequenced in a study of T cell responses to AZD1222 COVID-19 vaccine. Produced via immunoSEQ multiplex PCR; TCRdb's table is partial and in-frame only. This table has some 110,000 clones, roughly 86% appearing once. The source material was peripheral blood, sampled 28 days after the second AZD1222 dose. The source of these receptors is an adult who received the AZD1222 COVID-19 vaccine.

V gene TRBV10-3 combines with J gene TRBJ1-2; D is perhaps TRBD1 (6 bases). CDR3 length: 12 amino acids. V gave up 3 bases and J gave up 8 bases, with 10 bases separating them. Germline values: CDR1 ENHRY, CDR2 SYGVKD. The CDR3 DNA is TGTGCCATCAGTGACAGGGGCGAAGGCTACACCTTC. Its translation: CAISDRGEGYTF.

The chain combines TRBV10-2 with TRBJ2-7; 12 bases are shared with TRBD2. CDR3 length: 15 amino acids. The germline CDR1 and CDR2 sequences are WSHSY and SAAADI. V was pared by 2 bases and J by 3 bases, with 2 bases of the junction left unmatched. In DNA form, the CDR3 reads TGCGCCAGCAGTGAGCCGACTAGCGGGAGCTACGAGCAGTACTTC. Protein sequence: CASSEPTSGSYEQYF.

The chain couples TRBV30 to TRBJ1-5; D is ambiguous. This CDR3 is built from 13 residues. Per germline, CDR1 GTSNPN and CDR2 SVGIG (reference sequence). With 1 base removed from V and 0 bases from J, the gap between germline ends came to 4 bases. The CDR3 is CAWSEGSNQPQHF. DNA of the CDR3: TGTGCCTGGAGTGAGGGTAGCAATCAGCCCCAGCATTTT.

The rearrangement links TRBV7-2 to TRBJ2-2; D gene unclear. Germline V gene lookup returns CDR1 SGHTA and CDR2 FQGNSA. CDR3 length equals 15 residues. V lost 1 base, J lost 4 bases, and 10 bases lay in between. The CDR3 loop is CASSLEPQSTGELFF. The CDR3 region has the DNA TGTGCCAGCAGCTTAGAACCCCAGAGCACCGGGGAGCTGTTTTTT.

Concerning this clone: Other nucleotide sequences in the sample specify the same CDR3. The chain combines TRBV19 with TRBJ1-5; no firm D call. V lost 5 bases to trimming and J lost 4 bases, with 6 bases between them. The germline V gene encodes CDR1 LNHDA and CDR2 SQIVND (reference sequence). The CDR3 is made up of 12 amino acids. The chain's CDR3 is CASSFRNQPQHF. The DNA for the CDR3 is TGTGCCAGTAGTTTCCGGAATCAGCCCCAGCATTTT.

The rearrangement links TRBV6-5 to TRBJ2-6; weak D call: TRBD2 (5 bases). The V and J ends lost 5 bases and 2 bases respectively, with 10 bases between them. Germline V CDR1 and CDR2: MNHEY, SVGAGI. This CDR3 region has 15 residues. CDR3 amino acids: CASSPEGTGANVLTF. The CDR3 DNA reads as TGTGCCAGCAGTCCTGAGGGCACTGGGGCCAACGTCCTGACTTTC.

This clone was found once. The V and J genes are TRBV30 and TRBJ1-5; D unclear. The length of the CDR3 is 13 residues. Germline values: CDR1 GTSNPN, CDR2 SVGIG (reference sequence). Trimming pared 5 bases from V and 1 base from J, leaving 9 bases between. CDR3 region: CAWALGSNQPQHF. The CDR3 coding sequence is TGTGCCTGGGCTTTAGGGAGCAATCAGCCCCAGCATTTT. The complete variable domain, with remaining parts taken from reference TRBV30 and TRBJ1-5, reads SQTIHQWPATLVQPVGSPLSLECTVEGTSNPNLYWYRQAAGRGLQLLFYSVGIGQISSEVPQNLSASRPQDRQFILSSKKLLLSDSGFYLCAWALGSNQPQHFGDGTRLSIL.

The rearrangement links TRBV3-1 (or the pseudogene TRBV3-2) to TRBJ2-1, with unresolved D. Germline V gene data show CDR1 as LGHDT and CDR2 as YNNKEL (reference sequence). This CDR3 contains 11 residues. V lost 4 bases and J 8 bases, leaving 6 bases between the germline ends. The CDR3, as DNA: TGTGCCAGCAGCCTTTCCCATGAGCAGTTCTTC. Its protein product is CASSLSHEQFF.

The chain couples TRBV10-3 to TRBJ1-1, with TRBD1 matching 9 bases. Trimming removed 6 bases from V and 7 bases from J; junction bases left unmatched: 9. The CDR3 is made up of 14 amino acids. Germline loops: CDR1 ENHRY, CDR2 SYGVKD. The CDR3: CAIRGGQGNGEAFF. The CDR3 nucleotides are TGTGCCATCAGAGGGGGACAGGGCAACGGTGAAGCTTTCTTT.

This chain connects TRBV5-1 to TRBJ2-7; TRBD2 matches at 9 bases. CDR3 length equals 13 residues. Germline V gene sequence: CDR1 SGHRS, CDR2 YFSETQ. J lost 5 bases, V lost 4 bases, and 4 bases had no gene match. The CDR3 sequence: CASSMLAGHEQYF. DNA for the CDR3: TGCGCCAGCAGCATGCTAGCGGGACACGAGCAGTACTTC.

The CDR3 spells CASSSSGAYNEQFF. The CDR3 DNA reads TGCGCCAGCAGCTCTAGCGGGGCCTACAATGAGCAGTTCTTC. The chain has TRBV5-1 and TRBJ2-1, with 9 bases that match TRBD2. The CDR3 totals 14 residues. V was clipped by 3 bases and J by 2 bases; unmatched bases: 0. Germline CDR1 SGHRS, CDR2 YFSETQ.

This clone was seen more than once but under ten times. The genes are TRBV16 and TRBJ2-5, with D possibly TRBD1 on 6 matching bases. CDR1 KGHSY and CDR2 FQNENV come from the germline V gene. This CDR3 contains 14 residues. With 0 bases removed from V and 3 bases from J, the gap between germline ends came to 8 bases. The CDR3 sequence is CASSQSYREETQYF. In DNA, the CDR3 is TGTGCCAGCAGCCAATCTTACAGGGAAGAGACCCAGTACTTC.

This clone was picked up one time. The V call is TRBV6-5, the J call TRBJ2-4; the D gene is possibly TRBD1 (5 bases). V lost 5 bases and J 6 bases, leaving 14 bases between the germline ends. This CDR3 contains 14 residues. Germline CDR1 reads MNHEY; CDR2 reads SVGAGI. In DNA, the CDR3 is TGTGCCAGCAGTACCCTTAGGGGCAGAAACATTCAGTACTTC. Translation: CASSTLRGRNIQYF.

The chain links TRBV5-1 to TRBJ2-2; 8 bases align to TRBD1. Germline CDR1 and CDR2: SGHRS and YFSETQ. There are 18 residues in the CDR3. The V segment lost 4 bases and the J segment 1 base; nucleotides outside the gene matches: 12. CDR3 protein: CASSKTSPGTGNTGELFF. In DNA, the CDR3 is TGCGCCAGCAGCAAAACTTCTCCCGGGACAGGGAACACCGGGGAGCTGTTTTTT.

This clone was recorded at least ten times. The CDR3 loop reads CASSFGGNSYEQYF. CDR3 DNA sequence: TGTGCCAGCAGTTTCGGGGGGAACTCCTACGAGCAGTACTTC. The chain is built from TRBV5-6 and TRBJ2-7, with 7 bases aligning to TRBD2. This CDR3 region has 14 residues. Trimming at V came to 5 bases and at J to 0 bases, leaving 5 bases not matched to a gene. Germline V CDR1 and CDR2: SGHDT, YYEEEE.

This chain uses TRBV7-2 with TRBJ1-3, with D uncertain. CDR3 length: 12 residues. CDR1 and CDR2 (germline): SGHTA, FQGNSA. V was cut by 6 bases and J by 2 bases, with 5 bases left in between. The CDR3 DNA sequence: TGTGCCAGCAGTTATCCTGGAAACACCATATATTTT. It yields the protein CASSYPGNTIYF.

V is TRBV7-3 and J is TRBJ2-3; tentative D call: TRBD1 (6 bases). Germline-derived CDR1 and CDR2 are SGHTA and FQGTGA. With 1 base removed from V and 6 bases from J, the gap between germline ends came to 17 bases. The CDR3 contains 16 residues. The CDR3 region has the DNA TGTGCCAGCAGCTTAAACCCGGGCAGGGGAAGGGATACGCAGTATTTT. Protein sequence: CASSLNPGRGRDTQYF.

The rearrangement uses TRBV5-4 and TRBJ2-7; 7 bases align to TRBD2. There are 15 residues in the CDR3. In germline, CDR1 is SGHNT, CDR2 YYREEE (reference sequence). The V segment lost 4 bases and the J segment 3 bases; nucleotides outside the gene matches: 10. CDR3 loop: CASSPGGTGLYEQYF. In nucleotides, the CDR3 is TGTGCCAGCAGCCCCGGGGGGACGGGCCTCTACGAGCAGTACTTC.

The J gene is TRBJ1-5, the V gene TRBV7-9, with a possible D match to TRBD1 (5 bases). The CDR3 is made up of 15 amino acids. V shed 5 bases and J shed 3 bases, with 14 bases lying between them. Germline lookup yields CDR1 SEHNR and CDR2 FQNEAQ (reference sequence). CDR3: CASSVGTVDNQPQHF. CDR3 in DNA: TGTGCCAGCAGCGTGGGGACGGTGGACAATCAGCCCCAGCATTTT.

The chain is built from TRBV7-3 and TRBJ2-7; TRBD2 is a possible D gene (6 bases). CDR1 is SGHTA and CDR2 is FQGTGA in the germline V gene. Trimming took 5 bases from V and 3 from J, leaving 23 bases between them. The CDR3 spans 17 residues. In nucleotides, the CDR3 is TGTGCCAGCAGCCGTGTTTGGTTACTAGAGGGAGGCTACGAGCAGTACTTC. Translation: CASSRVWLLEGGYEQYF.

The CDR3 sequence is CASRYGAGRDQPQHF. CDR3 sequence (DNA): TGTGCCAGCAGGTACGGGGCCGGTAGAGATCAGCCCCAGCATTTT. The chain links TRBV6-5 to TRBJ1-5, with D maybe TRBD1 (5 bases). The CDR3 length is 15 residues. Trimming pared 6 bases from V and 5 bases from J, leaving 17 bases between. Germline CDR1 reads MNHEY; CDR2 reads SVGAGI.

V usage is TRBV11-3 and J usage is TRBJ2-1, with D unclear. V was pared by 5 bases and J by 6 bases, with 11 bases between. The CDR3 runs 13 residues. CDR1 is SGHNT, CDR2 YENEEA, per germline. The CDR3 DNA sequence: TGTGCCAGCAGCCCCCCGGGTAGCAATGAGCAGTTCTTC. Amino acids: CASSPPGSNEQFF.

The chain links TRBV28 to TRBJ2-1; 8 bases agree with TRBD2. CDR1 and CDR2 from the germline V gene are MDHEN and SYDVKM. J was trimmed by 5 bases and V by 6 bases; bases with no gene match: 12. This CDR3 has 16 residues. Here the CDR3 DNA reads TGTGCCAGCAGCCGGATGCTTAGCGGGAACGACAATGAGCAGTTCTTC. It codes for CASSRMLSGNDNEQFF.

This clone was counted a few times. This chain joins TRBV7-2 and TRBJ1-6; D gene ambiguous. V was pared by 2 bases and J by 4 bases, with 9 bases between. The CDR3 is made up of 15 amino acids. Germline CDR1 and CDR2: SGHTA and FQGNSA. CDR3 region: CASSLQYSYNSPLHF. CDR3 DNA: TGTGCCAGCAGCTTACAATACAGTTATAATTCACCCCTCCACTTT.

This chain connects TRBV4-1 to TRBJ2-2; TRBD1 matches at 7 bases. The CDR3 has 16 amino acids. Germline V CDR1 and CDR2: MGHRA, YSYEKL. V dropped 4 bases and J dropped 3; count of bases not matched to a gene: 8. The CDR3 nucleotides are TGCGCCAGCAGCCGCCCCAGGGGGATTGACACCGGGGAGCTGTTTTTT. Encoded protein: CASSRPRGIDTGELFF.

The chain combines TRBV18 with TRBJ1-4, with TRBD1 as a possible D gene (5 bases). This CDR3 is built from 16 residues. Germline CDR1 and CDR2: KGHSH and LQKENI. V was trimmed by 4 bases and J by 8 bases, leaving 20 bases between them. The CDR3 sequence: CASSLNPVGAEEKLFF. The CDR3 DNA sequence: TGTGCCAGCTCACTTAACCCCGTTGGGGCTGAAGAAAAACTGTTTTTT.

The table lists this clone with many counts. The J gene is TRBJ2-6, the V gene TRBV15; D call uncertain. Trimming left V 0 bases short and J 0 bases short, with 6 bases between. Germline loops: CDR1 LNHNV, CDR2 YYDKDF (reference sequence). The CDR3 runs 16 residues. The CDR3 DNA reads TGTGCCACCAGCAGAGATCGGGCCTCTGGGGCCAACGTCCTGACTTTC. Amino acid sequence: CATSRDRASGANVLTF.

The V gene is TRBV5-4, the J gene TRBJ1-3, with TRBD1 identical over 7 bases. The CDR3 is 15 amino acids. V shed 0 bases and J 3 bases; nucleotides not matched to a gene: 3. Germline values: CDR1 SGHNT, CDR2 YYREEE (reference sequence). The CDR3 DNA sequence: TGTGCCAGCAGCTTGGACAGGGGAGGTGGAAACACCATATATTTT. This codes for CASSLDRGGGNTIYF.

The table lists this clone with a count of one. The V gene is TRBV3-1 (or the pseudogene TRBV3-2), the J gene TRBJ1-1; TRBD1 matches at 12 bases. This CDR3 has 15 residues. The junction had 7 bases not matched to a gene; V was cut back by 5 bases and J by 6 bases. Per the germline V gene, CDR1 is LGHDT and CDR2 is YNNKEL (reference sequence). CDR3 sequence (DNA): TGTGCCAGCAGCAACCGGGACAGGGGGCGTCCTGAAGCTTTCTTT. This translates into CASSNRDRGRPEAFF.

This rearrangement joins TRBV6-5 to TRBJ1-3; 9 bases agree with TRBD1. The CDR3 totals 15 residues. Trimming at V came to 2 bases and at J to 4 bases, leaving 3 bases not matched to a gene. CDR1 is MNHEY, CDR2 SVGAGI, per germline. In DNA form, the CDR3 reads TGTGCCAGCAGTTACGGGACAGGGTTCGGAAACACCATATATTTT. It is translated as CASSYGTGFGNTIYF.

The DNA for the CDR3 is TGCAGTGCTAGAGGTCAGGGGCTAACTTTCTTT. It encodes CSARGQGLTFF. The chain recombines TRBV20-1 with TRBJ1-1, with D possibly being TRBD1 (6 bases). The CDR3 totals 11 residues. V gave up 1 base and J gave up 12 bases, with 12 bases separating them. Germline V CDR1 and CDR2: DFQATT, SNEGSKA (reference sequence).

The chain carries TRBV18 and TRBJ2-1, with D hard to call. The V end lost 2 bases, the J end lost 11 bases, and 7 bases lay between the germline ends. CDR3 length: 11 amino acids. CDR1 is KGHSH and CDR2 is LQKENI in the germline V gene. CDR3 in amino acids: CASSPENQQFF. CDR3 coding DNA: TGTGCCAGCTCACCAGAAAATCAGCAGTTCTTC. Full variable domain (outside the CDR3, taken from reference TRBV18 and TRBJ2-1): NAGVMQNPRHLVRRRGQEARLRCSPMKGHSHVYWYRQLPEEGLKFMVYLQKENIIDESGMPKERFSAEFPKEGPSILRIQQVVRGDSAAYFCASSPENQQFFGPGTRLTVL.